The 5 T cell receptor beta chains presented below share a single source sample, sequenced in a study of blood T cell repertoires in COVID-19. The assay was immunoSEQ multiplex PCR, and TCRdb's table has in-frame clones only and misses some. Of around 100,000 clones listed, 91% were seen once; the top ten hold roughly 4.5%. Material: peripheral blood. The source is a man in his late teens or twenties with acute or convalescent COVID-19.

The chain uses TRBV7-9 and TRBJ1-1; D call uncertain. Looked up from germline, CDR1 is SEHNR and CDR2 is FQNEAQ (reference sequence). The CDR3 is 13 amino acids. V shed 1 base and J shed 3 bases, with 6 bases lying between them. CDR3 nucleotides: TGTGCCAGCAGCTTAGGAGAGTACACTGAAGCTTTCTTT. Amino acid sequence: CASSLGEYTEAFF.

Here the CDR3 DNA reads TGTGCCAGCAGCCCGCTTTCACAGGGAACCGGGGAGCTGTTTTTT. It is translated as CASSPLSQGTGELFF. V and J are TRBV5-6 and TRBJ2-2; a possible D gene is TRBD1 (6 bases). CDR1 SGHDT and CDR2 YYEEEE come from the germline V gene. V lost 4 bases, J lost 5 bases, and 15 bases lay in between. The CDR3 extends over 15 amino acids.

This chain connects TRBV19 to TRBJ1-1; the D gene is possibly TRBD1 (6 bases). The V and J ends lost 5 bases and 4 bases respectively, with 11 bases between them. CDR1 LNHDA and CDR2 SQIVND come from the germline V gene (reference sequence). The CDR3 runs 13 residues. CDR3 protein: CASSPTGSTEAFF. The CDR3 DNA sequence: TGTGCCAGTAGTCCCACAGGGAGCACTGAAGCTTTCTTT.

V is TRBV27 and J is TRBJ2-1; 7 bases match TRBD1. The CDR3 is made up of 15 amino acids. J lost 5 bases, V lost 3 bases, and 7 bases had no gene match. Germline lookup yields CDR1 MNHEY and CDR2 SMNVEV (reference sequence). The CDR3 sequence: CASSLGTVPNNEQFF. DNA for the CDR3: TGTGCCAGCAGTTTGGGGACAGTCCCGAACAATGAGCAGTTCTTC.

The chain links TRBV18 to TRBJ1-1; D possibly corresponds to TRBD1 (6 bases). V lost 6 bases, J lost 8 bases, and 19 bases lay in between. This CDR3 is built from 14 residues. Germline-derived CDR1 and CDR2 are KGHSH and LQKENI. The DNA of the CDR3 is TGTGCCAGCTCCCAGACCGGACAGCGCCCCGAAGCTTTCTTT. Protein sequence: CASSQTGQRPEAFF.